Listed below are T cell receptor beta chains from one sample, sequenced in a study of T-cell memory formation after mild COVID-19. TCRdb processed the 5' RACE reads anew with MiXCR; each CDR3 protein has one entry. The sample shows about half a million distinct CDR3 sequences, around a sixth of them seen only once. What was sequenced was PBMCs or a T cell subset sorted from them (not recorded which). The origin of the receptors is an adult woman who had mild COVID-19 (a few samples of this study predate the infection). Cell type and time point are not known. Both conserved end residues are part of each CDR3. A D gene is named only where the DNA matches it firmly. Size values are once, few and many counts, or a class for expanded clones, and some rows have none.

J | size | D | V | CDR3 | DNA
TRBJ2-2 | NA | NA | TRBV7-9 | CASSLWETNTGELFF | TGTGCCAGCAGCTTATGGGAGACGAACACCGGGGAGCTGTTTTTT
TRBJ2-7 | NA | TRBD1 | TRBV6-2/TRBV6-3 | CASRGTGFSYEQYF | TGTGCCAGCAGAGGGACAGGGTTCTCCTACGAGCAGTACTTC
TRBJ1-1 | NA | NA | TRBV14 | CASSQEAAYNTEAFF | TGTGCCAGCAGCCAAGAGGCAGCTTACAACACTGAAGCTTTCTTT
TRBJ1-1 | NA | TRBD1 | TRBV6-5 | CASSYSMQGVRNTEAFF | TGTGCCAGCAGTTACTCGATGCAGGGGGTAAGGAACACTGAAGCTTTCTTT
TRBJ2-6 | few | TRBD1 | TRBV24-1 | CATSARTGQAGANVLTF | TGTGCCACCAGTGCCCGGACAGGGCAGGCCGGGGCCAACGTCCTGACTTTC
TRBJ2-1 | NA | NA | TRBV5-1 | CASSLEAAYEQFF | TGCGCCAGCAGCTTGGAAGCAGCGTATGAGCAGTTCTTC
TRBJ2-1 | many | NA | TRBV5-1 | CASSPGHLDEQFF | TGCGCCAGCAGCCCGGGACACCTCGATGAGCAGTTCTTC
TRBJ2-1 | few | TRBD1 | TRBV7-9 | CASSSEQGPPYNEQFF | TGTGCCAGCAGCTCCGAACAGGGGCCCCCTTACAATGAGCAGTTCTTC
TRBJ2-4 | NA | NA | TRBV6-5 | CASRPEWALAKNIQYF | TGTGCCAGCAGGCCGGAGTGGGCCCTAGCCAAAAACATTCAGTACTTC
TRBJ2-7 | few | TRBD1 | TRBV7-9 | CASSGQGRDEQYF | TGTGCCAGCAGCGGACAGGGGAGAGACGAGCAGTACTTC
TRBJ2-4 | few | TRBD1 | TRBV7-9 | CASSSMYRGATKNIQYF | TGTGCCAGCAGCTCCATGTACAGGGGTGCGACCAAAAACATTCAGTACTTC
TRBJ2-2 | NA | NA | TRBV9 | CASSVAANTGELFF | TGTGCCAGCAGCGTAGCCGCGAACACCGGGGAGCTGTTTTTT
TRBJ2-1 | many | TRBD2 | TRBV9 | CASSPRLAGEPGSYNEQFF | TGTGCCAGCAGCCCTCGACTAGCGGGGGAGCCGGGCTCCTACAATGAGCAGTTCTTC
TRBJ2-7 | few | NA | TRBV29-1 | CSVGPPASIPYEQYF | TGCAGCGTTGGGCCCCCCGCTTCTATTCCCTACGAGCAGTACTTC
TRBJ2-7 | NA | TRBD2 | TRBV4-2 | CASSQEVSAGVAYEQYF | TGTGCCAGCAGCCAAGAGGTGTCGGCGGGAGTGGCCTACGAGCAGTACTTC
TRBJ1-1 | few | NA | TRBV12-3/TRBV12-4 | CASSPWADPNTEAFF | TGTGCCAGCAGTCCTTGGGCGGATCCGAACACTGAAGCTTTCTTT
TRBJ1-1 | few | NA | TRBV9 | CASSPIIRTEAFF | TGTGCCAGCAGCCCAATTATTCGCACTGAAGCTTTCTTT
TRBJ2-7 | NA | NA | TRBV6-6 | CASSYPAGETYEQYF | TGTGCCAGCAGTTACCCCGCAGGCGAGACCTACGAGCAGTACTTC
TRBJ2-1 | NA | TRBD1 | TRBV3-1 | CASSLKGAVSEQFF | TGTGCCAGCAGCCTCAAGGGGGCCGTTTCGGAGCAGTTCTTC
TRBJ2-3 | NA | TRBD1 | TRBV19 | CASSDRTGSTDTQYF | TGTGCCAGTAGTGACCGGACAGGGAGCACAGATACGCAGTATTTT